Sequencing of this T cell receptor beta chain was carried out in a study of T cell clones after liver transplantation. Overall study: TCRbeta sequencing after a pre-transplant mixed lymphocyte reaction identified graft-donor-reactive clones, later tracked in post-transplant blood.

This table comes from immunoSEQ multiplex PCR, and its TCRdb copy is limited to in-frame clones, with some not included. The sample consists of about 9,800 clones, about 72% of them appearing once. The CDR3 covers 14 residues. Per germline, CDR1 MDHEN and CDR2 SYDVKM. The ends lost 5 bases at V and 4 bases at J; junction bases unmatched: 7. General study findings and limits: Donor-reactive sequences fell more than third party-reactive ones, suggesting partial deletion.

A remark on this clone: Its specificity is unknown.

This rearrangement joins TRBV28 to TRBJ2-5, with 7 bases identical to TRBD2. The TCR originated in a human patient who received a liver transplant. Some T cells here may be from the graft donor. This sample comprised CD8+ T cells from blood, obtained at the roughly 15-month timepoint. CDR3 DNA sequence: TGTGCCAGCAGTAATGGACTAGTTCCAGAGACCCAGTACTTC. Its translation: CASSNGLVPETQYF.